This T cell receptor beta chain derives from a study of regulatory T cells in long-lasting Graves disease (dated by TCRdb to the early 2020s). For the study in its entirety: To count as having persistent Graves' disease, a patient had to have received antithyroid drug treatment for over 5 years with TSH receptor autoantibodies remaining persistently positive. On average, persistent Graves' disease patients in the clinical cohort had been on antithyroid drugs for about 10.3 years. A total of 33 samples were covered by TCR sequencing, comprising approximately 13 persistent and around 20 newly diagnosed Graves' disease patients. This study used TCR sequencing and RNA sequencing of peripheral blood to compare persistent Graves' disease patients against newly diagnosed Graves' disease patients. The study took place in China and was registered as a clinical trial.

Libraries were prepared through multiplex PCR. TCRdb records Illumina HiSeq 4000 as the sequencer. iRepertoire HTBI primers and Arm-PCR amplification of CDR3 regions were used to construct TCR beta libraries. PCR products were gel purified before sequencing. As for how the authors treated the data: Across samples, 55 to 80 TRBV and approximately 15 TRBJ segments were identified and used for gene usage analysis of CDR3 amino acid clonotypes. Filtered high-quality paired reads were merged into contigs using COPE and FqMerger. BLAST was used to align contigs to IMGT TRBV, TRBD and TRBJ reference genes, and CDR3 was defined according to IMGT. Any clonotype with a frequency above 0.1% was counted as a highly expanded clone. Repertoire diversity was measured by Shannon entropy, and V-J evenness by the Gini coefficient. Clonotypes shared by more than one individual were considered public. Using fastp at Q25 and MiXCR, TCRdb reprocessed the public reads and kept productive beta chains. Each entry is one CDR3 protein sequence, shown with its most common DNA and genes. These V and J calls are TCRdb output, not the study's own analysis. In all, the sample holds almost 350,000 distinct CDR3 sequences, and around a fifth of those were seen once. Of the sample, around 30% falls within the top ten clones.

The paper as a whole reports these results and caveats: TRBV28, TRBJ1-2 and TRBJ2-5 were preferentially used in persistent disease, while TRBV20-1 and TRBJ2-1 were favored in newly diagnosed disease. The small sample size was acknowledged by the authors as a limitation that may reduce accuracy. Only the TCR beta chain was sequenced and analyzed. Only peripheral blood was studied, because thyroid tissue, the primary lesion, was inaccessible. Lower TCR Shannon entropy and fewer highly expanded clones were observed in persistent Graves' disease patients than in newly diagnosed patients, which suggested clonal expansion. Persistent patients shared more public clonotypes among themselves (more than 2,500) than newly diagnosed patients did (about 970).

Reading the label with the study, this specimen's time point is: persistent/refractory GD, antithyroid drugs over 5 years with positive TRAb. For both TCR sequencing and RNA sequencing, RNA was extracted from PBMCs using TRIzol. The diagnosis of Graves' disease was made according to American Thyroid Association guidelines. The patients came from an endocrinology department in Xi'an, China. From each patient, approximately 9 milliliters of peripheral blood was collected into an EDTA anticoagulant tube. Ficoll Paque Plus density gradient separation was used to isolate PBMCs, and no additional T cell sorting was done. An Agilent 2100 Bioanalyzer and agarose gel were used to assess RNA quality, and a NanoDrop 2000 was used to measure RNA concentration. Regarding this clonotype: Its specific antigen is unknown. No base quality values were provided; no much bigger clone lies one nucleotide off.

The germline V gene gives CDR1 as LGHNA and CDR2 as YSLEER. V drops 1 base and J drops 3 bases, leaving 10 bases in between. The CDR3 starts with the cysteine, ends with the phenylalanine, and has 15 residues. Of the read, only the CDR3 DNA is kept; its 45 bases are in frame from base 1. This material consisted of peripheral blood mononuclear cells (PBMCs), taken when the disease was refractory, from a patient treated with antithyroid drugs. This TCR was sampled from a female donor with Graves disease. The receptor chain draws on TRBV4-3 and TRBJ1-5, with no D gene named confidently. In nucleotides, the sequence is TGCGCCAGCAGCCAAGTGACGGGGAACAATCAGCCCCAGCATTTT. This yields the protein CASSQVTGNNQPQHF.